The subject of this entry is one T cell receptor beta chain. Its antigen is still unknown. Use of 60 Vbeta and 13 Jbeta primers characterized the PCR. Here immunoSEQ multiplex PCR was the method, and the copy in TCRdb shows in-frame clones only, minus some. The sample includes some 110,000 clones, around 73% of them seen just once. The germline gives CDR1 LNHDA, CDR2 SQIVND (reference sequence). The CDR3 is made up of 16 amino acids. Trimming took 6 bases from V and 1 from J; bases not matched to a gene: 9. The data belong to a study of cytomegalovirus exposure and HLA in healthy donors. Study conclusions and caveats: The study flagged some 170 TCR beta chains as cytomegalovirus-associated.

The chain combines TRBV19 with TRBJ1-2; TRBD1 matches at 9 bases. The sample consisted of PBMCs. This receptor was identified in a man in his fifties or sixties in good health and CMV-seropositive. The CDR3 coding sequence is TGTGCCAGTAGGCTACGACCGGGACAGGGTAACTATGGCTACACCTTC. Translated: CASRLRPGQGNYGYTF.